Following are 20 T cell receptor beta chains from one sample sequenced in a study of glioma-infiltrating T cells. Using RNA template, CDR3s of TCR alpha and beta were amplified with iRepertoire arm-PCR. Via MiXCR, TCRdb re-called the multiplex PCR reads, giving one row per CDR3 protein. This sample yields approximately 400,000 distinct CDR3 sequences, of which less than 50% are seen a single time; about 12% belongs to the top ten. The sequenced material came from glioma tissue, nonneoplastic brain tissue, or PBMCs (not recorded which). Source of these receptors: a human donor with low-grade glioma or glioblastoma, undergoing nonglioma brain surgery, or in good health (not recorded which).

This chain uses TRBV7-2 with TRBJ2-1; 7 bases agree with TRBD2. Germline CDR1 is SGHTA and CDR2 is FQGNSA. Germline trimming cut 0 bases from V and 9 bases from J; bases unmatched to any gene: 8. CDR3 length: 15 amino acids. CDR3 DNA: TGTGCCAGCAGCTTAGCAGGTGGACTAGGTATTGAGCAGTTCTTC. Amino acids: CASSLAGGLGIEQFF.

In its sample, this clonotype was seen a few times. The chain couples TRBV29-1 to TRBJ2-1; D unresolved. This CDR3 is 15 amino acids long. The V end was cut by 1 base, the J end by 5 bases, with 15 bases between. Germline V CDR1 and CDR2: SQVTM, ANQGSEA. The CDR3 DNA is TGCAGCGTTGAAGGGGGTGGGCGGAGAGACAATGAGCAGTTCTTC. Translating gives CSVEGGGRRDNEQFF.

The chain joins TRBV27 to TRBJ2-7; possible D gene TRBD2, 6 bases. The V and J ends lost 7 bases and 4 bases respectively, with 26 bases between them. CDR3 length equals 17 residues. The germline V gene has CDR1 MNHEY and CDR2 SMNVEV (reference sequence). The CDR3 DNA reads TGTGCCAGCACCCGCAGGCCTTCGAGCGGGCGGACGTACGAGCAGTACTTC. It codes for CASTRRPSSGRTYEQYF.

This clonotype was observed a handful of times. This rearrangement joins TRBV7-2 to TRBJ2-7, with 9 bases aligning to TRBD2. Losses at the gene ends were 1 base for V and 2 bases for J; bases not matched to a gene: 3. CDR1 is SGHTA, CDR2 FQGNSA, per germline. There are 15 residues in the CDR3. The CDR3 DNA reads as TGTGCCAGCAGCTTAGGAGGACTAGCGCCCTACGAGCAGTACTTC. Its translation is CASSLGGLAPYEQYF. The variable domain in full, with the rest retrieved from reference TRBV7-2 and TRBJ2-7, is GAGVSQSPSNKVTEKGKDVELRCDPISGHTALYWYRQSLGQGLEFLIYFQGNSAPDKSGLPSDRFSAERTGGSVSTLTIQRTQQEDSAVYLCASSLGGLAPYEQYFGPGTRLTVT.

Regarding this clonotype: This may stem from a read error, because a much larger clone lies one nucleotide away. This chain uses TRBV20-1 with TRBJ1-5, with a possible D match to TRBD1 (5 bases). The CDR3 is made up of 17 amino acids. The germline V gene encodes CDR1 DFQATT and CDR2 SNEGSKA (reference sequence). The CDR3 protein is CSARDLRQTYRNQPRHF. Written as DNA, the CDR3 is TGCAGTGCTAGAGATCTCAGACAGACATATCGCAATCAGCCCCGGCATTTT.

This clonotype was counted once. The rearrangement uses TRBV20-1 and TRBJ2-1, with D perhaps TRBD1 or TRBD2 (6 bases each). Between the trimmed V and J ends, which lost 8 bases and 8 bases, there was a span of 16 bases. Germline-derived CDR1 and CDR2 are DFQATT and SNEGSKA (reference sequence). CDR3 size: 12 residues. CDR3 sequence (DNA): TGCAGTACTCCTGGAGGGGGAGATGAGCAGTTCTTC. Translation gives CSTPGGGDEQFF.

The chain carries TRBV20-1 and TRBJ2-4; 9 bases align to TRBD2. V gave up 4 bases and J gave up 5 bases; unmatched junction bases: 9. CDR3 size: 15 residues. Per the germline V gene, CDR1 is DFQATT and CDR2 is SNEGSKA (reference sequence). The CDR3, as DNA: TGCAGTGCTACTGGAGGGGCGGGAGGGCAAAACATTCAGTACTTC. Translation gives CSATGGAGGQNIQYF.

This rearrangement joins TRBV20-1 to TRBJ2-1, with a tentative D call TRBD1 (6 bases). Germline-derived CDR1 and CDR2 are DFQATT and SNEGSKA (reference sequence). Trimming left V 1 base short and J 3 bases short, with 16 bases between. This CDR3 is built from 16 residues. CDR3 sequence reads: CSARGEGGVGYNEQFF. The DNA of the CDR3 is TGCAGTGCTAGAGGGGAAGGGGGAGTGGGCTACAATGAGCAGTTCTTC.

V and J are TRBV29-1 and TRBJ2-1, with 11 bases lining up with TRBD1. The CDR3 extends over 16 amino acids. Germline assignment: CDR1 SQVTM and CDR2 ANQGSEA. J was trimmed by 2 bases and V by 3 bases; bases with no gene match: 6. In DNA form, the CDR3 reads TGCAGCGTTGAGACGGGACAGGGGGACCCCTACAATGAGCAGTTCTTC. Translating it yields CSVETGQGDPYNEQFF.

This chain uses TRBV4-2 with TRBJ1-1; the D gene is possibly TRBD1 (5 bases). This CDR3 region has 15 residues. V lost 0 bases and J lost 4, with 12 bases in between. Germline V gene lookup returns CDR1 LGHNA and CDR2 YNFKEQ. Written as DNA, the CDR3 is TGTGCCAGCAGCCAAGATGCGGCAGGGAGCACTGAAGCTTTCTTT. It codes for CASSQDAAGSTEAFF.

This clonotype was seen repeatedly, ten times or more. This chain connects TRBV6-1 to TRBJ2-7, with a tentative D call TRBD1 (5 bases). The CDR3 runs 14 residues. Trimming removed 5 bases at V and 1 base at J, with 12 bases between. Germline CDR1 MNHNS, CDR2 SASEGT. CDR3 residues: CASSLLDSSYEQYF. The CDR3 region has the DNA TGTGCCAGCAGTCTTCTAGACAGTTCCTACGAGCAGTACTTC.

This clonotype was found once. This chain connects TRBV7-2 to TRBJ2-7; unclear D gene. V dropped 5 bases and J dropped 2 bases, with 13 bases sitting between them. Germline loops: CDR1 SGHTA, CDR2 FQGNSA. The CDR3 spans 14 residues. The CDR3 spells CASSPAGFPYEQYF. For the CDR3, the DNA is TGTGCCAGCAGCCCCGCCGGGTTCCCCTACGAGCAGTACTTC. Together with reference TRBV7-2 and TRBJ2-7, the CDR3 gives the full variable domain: GAGVSQSPSNKVTEKGKDVELRCDPISGHTALYWYRQSLGQGLEFLIYFQGNSAPDKSGLPSDRFSAERTGGSVSTLTIQRTQQEDSAVYLCASSPAGFPYEQYFGPGTRLTVT.

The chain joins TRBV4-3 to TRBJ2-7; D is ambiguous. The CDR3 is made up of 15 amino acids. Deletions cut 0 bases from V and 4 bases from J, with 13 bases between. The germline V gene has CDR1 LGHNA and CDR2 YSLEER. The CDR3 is CASSQDLGLGYEQYF. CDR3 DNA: TGCGCCAGCAGCCAAGATCTTGGCCTCGGATACGAGCAGTACTTC.

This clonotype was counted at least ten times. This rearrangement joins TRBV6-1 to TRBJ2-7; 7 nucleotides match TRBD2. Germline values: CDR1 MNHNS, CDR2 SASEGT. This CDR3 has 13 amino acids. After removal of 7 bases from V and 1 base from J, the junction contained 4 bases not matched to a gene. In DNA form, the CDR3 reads TGTGCCAGCAAGGCTAGCGGATCCTACGAGCAGTACTTC. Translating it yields CASKASGSYEQYF.

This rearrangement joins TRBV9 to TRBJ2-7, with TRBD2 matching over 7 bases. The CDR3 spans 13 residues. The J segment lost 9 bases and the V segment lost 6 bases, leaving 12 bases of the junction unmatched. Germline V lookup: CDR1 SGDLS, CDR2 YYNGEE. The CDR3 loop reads CASTRGEGSGQYF. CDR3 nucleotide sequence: TGTGCCAGCACACGGGGGGAAGGAAGTGGGCAGTACTTC.

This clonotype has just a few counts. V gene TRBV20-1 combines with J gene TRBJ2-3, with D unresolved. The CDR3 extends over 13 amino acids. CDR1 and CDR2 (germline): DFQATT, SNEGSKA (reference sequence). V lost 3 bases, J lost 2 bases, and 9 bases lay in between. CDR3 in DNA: TGCAGTGCTAGTCGGGTTTACACAGATACGCAGTATTTT. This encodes CSASRVYTDTQYF.

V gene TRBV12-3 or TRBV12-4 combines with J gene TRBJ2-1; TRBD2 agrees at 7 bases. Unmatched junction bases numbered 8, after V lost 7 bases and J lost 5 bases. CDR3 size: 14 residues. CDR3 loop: CASTQLASHNEQFF. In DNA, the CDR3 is TGTGCCAGCACCCAACTAGCGTCTCACAATGAGCAGTTCTTC.

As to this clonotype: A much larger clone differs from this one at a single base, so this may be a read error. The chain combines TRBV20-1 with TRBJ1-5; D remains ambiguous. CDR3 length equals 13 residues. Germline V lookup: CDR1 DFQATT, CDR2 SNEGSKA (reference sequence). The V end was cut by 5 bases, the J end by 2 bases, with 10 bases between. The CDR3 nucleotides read TGCAGTGCTGGTACAGATGGCAATCAGCCCCAGCATTTT. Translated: CSAGTDGNQPQHF.

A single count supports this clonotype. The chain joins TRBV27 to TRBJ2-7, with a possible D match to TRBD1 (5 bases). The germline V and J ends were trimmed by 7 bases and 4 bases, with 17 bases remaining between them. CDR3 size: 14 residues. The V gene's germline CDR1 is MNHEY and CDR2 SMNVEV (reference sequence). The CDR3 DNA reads TGTGCCAGCATTTTTGGTGGACGGACATACGAGCAGTACTTC. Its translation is CASIFGGRTYEQYF.

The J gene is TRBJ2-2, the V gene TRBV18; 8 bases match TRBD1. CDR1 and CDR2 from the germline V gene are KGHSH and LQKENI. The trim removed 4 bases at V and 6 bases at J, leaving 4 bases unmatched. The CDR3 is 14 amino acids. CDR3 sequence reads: CASSQDRVSGELFF. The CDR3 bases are TGTGCCAGCTCACAGGACAGGGTTTCCGGGGAGCTGTTTTTT.